The 21 T cell receptor beta chains below were found in one sample sequenced in a study of T cell clones after liver transplantation. Some clones are missing from TCRdb's copy, which holds only in-frame ones; the method was immunoSEQ multiplex PCR. This repertoire shows approximately 51,000 clones, 65% to 80% found once; its top ten account for 9.5% to 10%. This material consisted of CD4+ T cells from blood, taken approximately 54 months after liver transplant. The receptors come from a human patient who received a liver transplant. T cells may partly derive from the graft donor.

This rearrangement joins TRBV5-1 to TRBJ2-3, with TRBD1 identical over 8 bases. Germline-derived CDR1 and CDR2 are SGHRS and YFSETQ. The CDR3 is 16 residues long. V was clipped by 1 base and J by 2 bases; unmatched bases: 6. CDR3 loop: CASSLPGTGYTDTQYF. The CDR3 bases are TGCGCCAGCAGCTTGCCGGGGACAGGATACACAGATACGCAGTATTTT.

In this sample, this clone turned up a few times. This chain uses TRBV29-1 with TRBJ1-1; D call uncertain. V was shortened by 7 bases and J by 1 base, with 13 bases between the two germline ends. The germline gives CDR1 SQVTM, CDR2 ANQGSEA. This CDR3 is 13 amino acids long. The CDR3 spells CSGRIASNTEAFF. The CDR3 bases are TGCAGCGGGCGGATTGCTTCGAACACTGAAGCTTTCTTT.

The CDR3 region is CAWSPRGGWDTGELFF. The CDR3 DNA is TGTGCCTGGAGTCCAAGGGGGGGCTGGGACACCGGGGAGCTGTTTTTT. The J gene is TRBJ2-2, the V gene TRBV30; D may be TRBD2 (7 bases). With 2 bases removed from V and 3 bases from J, the gap between germline ends came to 16 bases. CDR3 length: 16 amino acids. Germline values: CDR1 GTSNPN, CDR2 SVGIG (reference sequence). Complete variable domain (other parts from reference TRBV30 and TRBJ2-2): SQTIHQWPATLVQPVGSPLSLECTVEGTSNPNLYWYRQAAGRGLQLLFYSVGIGQISSEVPQNLSASRPQDRQFILSSKKLLLSDSGFYLCAWSPRGGWDTGELFFGEGSRLTVL.

This chain uses TRBV11-2 with TRBJ1-3, with D hard to call. The CDR3 is made up of 18 amino acids. Germline V CDR1 and CDR2: SGHAT, FQNNGV. Trimming removed 0 bases from V and 0 bases from J, with 15 bases in between. CDR3 in amino acids: CASSLDGRQAYSGNTIYF. CDR3 nucleotide sequence: TGTGCCAGCAGCTTAGATGGGAGGCAGGCGTACTCTGGAAACACCATATATTTT.

V is TRBV18 and J is TRBJ1-2; D gene uncertain. Per germline, CDR1 KGHSH and CDR2 LQKENI. Trimming removed 0 bases at V and 6 bases at J, with 8 bases between. This CDR3 comprises 13 residues. The CDR3 bases are TGTGCCAGCTCACCACCGCAGGTTCATGGCTACACCTTC. Its protein is CASSPPQVHGYTF.

V and J are TRBV7-6 and TRBJ2-3; TRBD2 aligns across 9 bases. The length of the CDR3 is 16 residues. V lost 5 bases and J lost 3; bases outside the gene matches: 9. CDR1 and CDR2 (germline): SGHVS, FNYEAQ. DNA of the CDR3: TGTGCCAGCAGCCCGATTAGCGGGGGAAGGACAGATACGCAGTATTTT. It translates to CASSPISGGRTDTQYF.

The gene calls are TRBV4-2 and TRBJ2-2, with 8 bases matching TRBD2. CDR3 length equals 18 residues. Germline V gives CDR1 LGHNA, CDR2 YNFKEQ. Unmatched junction bases numbered 6, after V lost 0 bases and J lost 0 bases. CDR3 nucleotides: TGTGCCAGCAGCCAAGATCCGGCGGGGGGCGCGAACACCGGGGAGCTGTTTTTT. Amino acid sequence: CASSQDPAGGANTGELFF.

The V call is TRBV19, the J call TRBJ2-7; D remains unclear. Germline CDR1 reads LNHDA; CDR2 reads SQIVND (reference sequence). The CDR3 totals 16 residues. V was cut by 5 bases and J by 6 bases, with 23 bases left in between. The CDR3 bases are TGTGCCAGTAGTCCCCTATCGGCAGAGACCACCGGCGAGCAGTACTTC. Residues: CASSPLSAETTGEQYF.

The chain is built from TRBV10-2 and TRBJ2-3; 10 nucleotides agree with TRBD1. V shed 6 bases and J 4 bases; nucleotides not matched to a gene: 4. Germline V gene data show CDR1 as WSHSY and CDR2 as SAAADI. The CDR3 spans 14 residues. CDR3 coding DNA: TGCGCCAGCAGGAAGGGGACAGGGGCAGATACGCAGTATTTT. This translates into CASRKGTGADTQYF.

This chain links TRBV6-6 with TRBJ1-6; D unclear. This CDR3 is built from 12 residues. CDR1 and CDR2 from the germline V gene are MNHNY and SVGAGI (reference sequence). Trimming shortened V by 10 bases and J by 7 bases, and 11 bases separated the two germline ends. The CDR3 region is CAIGRVNSPLHF. CDR3 nucleotides: TGTGCCATAGGGAGGGTGAATTCACCCCTCCACTTT.

The chain joins TRBV5-1 to TRBJ1-4; 10 nucleotides line up with TRBD1. Germline V CDR1 and CDR2: SGHRS, YFSETQ. V dropped 5 bases and J dropped 5; count of bases not matched to a gene: 9. The CDR3 has 16 residues. DNA for the CDR3: TGCGCCAGCAGTCTAACTGGGACAGGGGAGAATGAAAAACTGTTTTTT. Translated, it gives CASSLTGTGENEKLFF. Full variable domain (remainder filled in from reference TRBV5-1 and TRBJ1-4): KAGVTQTPRYLIKTRGQQVTLSCSPISGHRSVSWYQQTPGQGLQFLFEYFSETQRNKGNFPGRFSGRQFSNSRSEMNVSTLELGDSALYLCASSLTGTGENEKLFFGSGTQLSVL.

The V and J genes are TRBV7-8 and TRBJ1-2; 9 bases are a match to TRBD1. CDR1 is SGHVS and CDR2 is FQNEAQ in the germline V gene. The trim removed 1 base at V and 7 bases at J, leaving 4 bases unmatched. The CDR3 loop spans 14 amino acids. In nucleotides, the CDR3 is TGTGCCAGCAGCTTAGGGGACAGGGAAGGTGGCTACACCTTC. This gives the protein CASSLGDREGGYTF.

The gene calls are TRBV2 and TRBJ1-2, with D perhaps TRBD1 (5 bases). V was cut by 4 bases and J by 0 bases, with 6 bases left in between. The CDR3 consists of 13 residues. CDR1 is SNHLY and CDR2 is FYNNEI in the germline V gene. CDR3 in DNA: TGTGCCAGCAGTGGACAGACTAACTATGGCTACACCTTC. Its translation is CASSGQTNYGYTF.

The V gene is TRBV2, the J gene TRBJ1-4, with D unclear. V lost 7 bases and J 0 bases, leaving 12 bases between the germline ends. CDR3 length: 15 residues. The germline gives CDR1 SNHLY, CDR2 FYNNEI. CDR3 DNA: TGTGCCAGCACCGGACCCTATGCAACTAATGAAAAACTGTTTTTT. Translation gives CASTGPYATNEKLFF.

The V gene is TRBV19, the J gene TRBJ2-7; D not resolved. Germline CDR1 LNHDA, CDR2 SQIVND (reference sequence). V shed 4 bases and J shed 0 bases, with 10 bases lying between them. This CDR3 is built from 14 residues. In DNA, the CDR3 is TGTGCCAGTAGTACCCAAGGCAGCTCCTACGAGCAGTACTTC. This encodes CASSTQGSSYEQYF.

The rearrangement uses TRBV7-9 and TRBJ1-2, with a possible D match to TRBD1 (6 bases). Germline CDR1 reads SEHNR; CDR2 reads FQNEAQ (reference sequence). Trimming shortened V by 8 bases and J by 8 bases, and 12 bases separated the two germline ends. This CDR3 contains 11 residues. The CDR3, as DNA: TGTGCCAGCGAGTACAGGGAGGGCTACACCTTC. This codes for CASEYREGYTF.

J is TRBJ2-1 and V is TRBV6-5; maybe TRBD2 (6 bases). Trimming cost V 8 bases and J 0 bases, with 14 bases left between them. Germline V gene data show CDR1 as MNHEY and CDR2 as SVGAGI. CDR3 length: 15 residues. The CDR3 loop reads CASSLFGSSYNEQFF. The CDR3 coding sequence is TGTGCCAGCTCCCTTTTCGGGAGCTCCTACAATGAGCAGTTCTTC.

This chain uses TRBV9 with TRBJ1-3; D uncertain. The CDR3 contains 15 residues. The V end lost 0 bases, the J end lost 0 bases, and 7 bases lay between the germline ends. CDR1 SGDLS and CDR2 YYNGEE come from the germline V gene. The chain's CDR3 is CASSVGRLSGNTIYF. CDR3 DNA sequence: TGTGCCAGCAGCGTAGGAAGGCTCTCTGGAAACACCATATATTTT.

This chain uses TRBV7-9 with TRBJ2-6, with unresolved D. The CDR3 contains 15 residues. Looked up from germline, CDR1 is SEHNR and CDR2 is FQNEAQ (reference sequence). V was shortened by 1 base and J by 0 bases, with 4 bases between the two germline ends. Here the CDR3 reads CASSLVSSGANVLTF. The CDR3 DNA is TGTGCCAGCAGCTTAGTCAGCTCTGGGGCCAACGTCCTGACTTTC.

The genes are TRBV19 and TRBJ1-6; 7 bases agree with TRBD1. With 11 bases clipped from V and 7 bases from J, the junction kept 14 bases outside the gene matches. The CDR3 sequence is 15 residues long. Germline V lookup: CDR1 LNHDA, CDR2 SQIVND (reference sequence). The CDR3 DNA reads TGTGCCTCCCAGGGGGGCAGGACGGGGAATTCACCCCTCCACTTT. It yields the protein CASQGGRTGNSPLHF.

The chain recombines TRBV30 with TRBJ2-7; 10 positions match TRBD2. Germline values: CDR1 GTSNPN, CDR2 SVGIG (reference sequence). The J segment lost 3 bases and the V segment lost 2 bases, leaving 7 bases of the junction unmatched. CDR3 length: 15 residues. The CDR3 DNA reads as TGTGCCTGGAGTCCGGGACTAGCGTTAAACTACGAGCAGTACTTC. This gives the protein CAWSPGLALNYEQYF.